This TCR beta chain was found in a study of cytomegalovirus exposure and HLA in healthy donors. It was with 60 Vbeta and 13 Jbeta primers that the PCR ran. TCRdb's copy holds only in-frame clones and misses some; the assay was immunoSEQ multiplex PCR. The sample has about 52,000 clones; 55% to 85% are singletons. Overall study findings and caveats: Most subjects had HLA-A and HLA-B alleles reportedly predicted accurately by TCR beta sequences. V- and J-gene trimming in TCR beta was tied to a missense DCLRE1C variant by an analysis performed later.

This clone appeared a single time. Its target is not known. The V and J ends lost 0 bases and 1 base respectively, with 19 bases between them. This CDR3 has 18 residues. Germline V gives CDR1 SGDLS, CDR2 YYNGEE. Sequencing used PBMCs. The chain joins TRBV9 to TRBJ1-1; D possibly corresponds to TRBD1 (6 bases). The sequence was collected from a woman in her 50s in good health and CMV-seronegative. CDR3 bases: TGTGCCAGCAGCGTAGGCGTCTGGGGGGGGCGAGAGAACACTGAAGCTTTCTTT. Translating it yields CASSVGVWGGRENTEAFF.